By its share, the clone carrying this T cell receptor (beta chain) is medium-sized. The antigen is undetermined. This sample stems from a study of spatial heterogeneity in lung cancer. MiXCR was run by TCRdb on the 5' RACE reads, yielding one entry per CDR3 protein. In the table there are some 2,500 distinct CDR3 sequences, around 7% of which are singletons. Whole-study results and caveats: Higher tumor mutation counts went along with higher counts of expanded intratumoral alpha and beta TCRs.

Indicated time point: sample taken at primary tumor resection. V gave up 5 bases and J gave up 5 bases, with 19 bases separating them. The germline V gene has CDR1 DFQATT and CDR2 SNEGSKA (reference sequence). This CDR3 contains 14 residues. This TCR was sampled from a female donor with early-stage non-small cell lung cancer. The sequencing here drew on lung tumor tissue, taken at surgery. The genes are TRBV20-1 and TRBJ2-7; possible D gene TRBD2, 5 bases. The CDR3, as DNA: TGCAGTGCTGGCGATACAGCGGCGGTACACGAGCAGTACTTC. It encodes CSAGDTAAVHEQYF.